This record looks at one T cell receptor (beta chain) sequence and its context. The record originates from a study of T cells in tuberculosis. After thawing and overnight rest, PBMC were stained with GMM-loaded CD1B tetramer, viability dye and anti-CD3 for sorting. C32 glucose monomycolate from Rhodococcus equi was loaded onto the CD1B tetramers. Germline V CDR1 and CDR2: SGHVS, FQNEAQ. The CDR3 is made up of 13 amino acids. Trimming shortened V by 5 bases and J by 2 bases, and 9 bases separated the two germline ends. TCR-alpha and TCR-beta chains were sequenced unpaired. Assay: immunoSEQ multiplex PCR; the TCRdb copy retains only in-frame clones and omits some. The table records approximately 57,000 clones, 88% of them present only once.

Sequenced: CD1b-GMM tetramer-negative cells sorted from PBMCs. This chain uses TRBV7-8 with TRBJ2-5; D unresolved. The TCR sequence derives from an adult woman with latent tuberculosis. In nucleotides, the CDR3 is TGTGCCAGCAGCCCCCCCCGGCAAGAGACCCAGTACTTC. The encoded protein is CASSPPRQETQYF.